This T cell receptor (beta chain) was sequenced in a study of blood T cell repertoires in COVID-19. Whole-study context: COVID-19 samples, acute and convalescent, were from the United States, Italy and Spain. PBMCs, B-cell-depleted T cells, or T cells were the source of the cDNA or gDNA that made up the material.

The germline CDR1 and CDR2 sequences are LNHDA and SQIVND (reference sequence). Unmatched junction bases numbered 9, after V lost 6 bases and J lost 2 bases. The CDR3 runs 16 residues. In the original processing: Reference gene primer amplification in the assay estimated nucleated cell counts. Assay: immunoSEQ multiplex PCR; the TCRdb copy retains only in-frame clones and omits some. The D gene and trimming were derived from the DNA, and the V and J assignments and clone size from that table. The data hold around 100,000 clones, with about 85% observed a single time. V is TRBV19 and J is TRBJ1-3, with TRBD1 matching 8 bases. The sequencing input was peripheral blood. The clonotype comes from a human donor in a cohort sampled during active COVID-19. The CDR3 DNA is TGTGCCAGTAGATCCCAACAGGGGGTACCTGGAAACACCATATATTTT. Amino acid sequence: CASRSQQGVPGNTIYF. The full variable domain, its missing parts supplied by reference TRBV19 and TRBJ1-3, is DGGITQSPKYLFRKEGQNVTLSCEQNLNHDAMYWYRQDPGQGLRLIYYSQIVNDFQKGDIAEGYSVSREKKESFPLTVTSAQKNPTAFYLCASRSQQGVPGNTIYFGEGSWLTVV.